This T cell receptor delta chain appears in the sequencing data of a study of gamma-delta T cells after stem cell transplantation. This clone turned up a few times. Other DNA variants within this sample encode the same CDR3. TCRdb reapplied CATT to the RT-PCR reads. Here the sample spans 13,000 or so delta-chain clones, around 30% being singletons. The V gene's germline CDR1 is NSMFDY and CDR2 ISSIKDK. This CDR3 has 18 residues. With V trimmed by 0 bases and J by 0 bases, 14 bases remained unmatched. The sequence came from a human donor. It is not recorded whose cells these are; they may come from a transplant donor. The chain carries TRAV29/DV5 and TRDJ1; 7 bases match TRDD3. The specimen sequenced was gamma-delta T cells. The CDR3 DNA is TGTGCAGCAAGCGGTCCGGGGGGATTCAATATCTACACCGATAAACTCATCTTT. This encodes CAASGPGGFNIYTDKLIF.